Described below is a single T cell receptor (beta chain) sequence and its context. Its antigen remains unidentified. Relapse after autologous stem cell transplantation occurred in every patient, and brentuximab vedotin exposure varied. The entry originates in a study of PD-1 blockade in classical Hodgkin lymphoma. Broader study findings: Diversity similar to that of newly diagnosed patients was seen at baseline in complete responders.

Germline CDR1 and CDR2: LGHNA and YSLEER. V was trimmed by 1 base and J by 4 bases, leaving 10 bases between them. CDR3 length: 14 residues. The repertoire was sequenced with immunoSEQ multiplex PCR; TCRdb's copy has only in-frame clones and lacks some. The sample carries around 45,000 clones, 88% recorded once. The material was peripheral blood mononuclear cells (PBMCs), obtained at baseline. This TCR was sampled from a human donor with classical Hodgkin lymphoma. The chain uses TRBV4-3 and TRBJ1-2; D is undetermined. CDR3 nucleotides: TGCGCCAGCAGCCAAGGAAGGCAGGCCTATGGCTACACCTTC. Protein product: CASSQGRQAYGYTF.